The text below deals with one TCR beta chain. Its antigen is undetermined. TCRdb reanalysed the reads using MiXCR and keeps one entry per CDR3 protein. Counted here are approximately 71,000 distinct CDR3 sequences, 20% to 25% occurring once; the ten biggest clones make up roughly 62%. This sample is part of a study of T cell repertoires in cytomegalovirus infection. In the study overall: Alongside well-studied HLA-B-restricted CMV epitopes, recently identified HLA-C-restricted CMV epitopes were also used. Signatures in public TCR beta sequences pointed to both CMV infection and matching HLA type. General study points: Within the response measured ex vivo, HLA-C-restricted CMV-specific TCR beta clonotypes were dominant. Totalled public TCR beta family frequency picked out people who carried CMV plus the relevant HLA.

From germline, CDR1 is SNHLY and CDR2 FYNNEI. V lost 4 bases and J 5 bases, leaving 17 bases between the germline ends. This CDR3 is 15 amino acids long. The chain uses TRBV2 and TRBJ2-5, with D perhaps TRBD1 or TRBD2 (7 bases each). The source is a human donor in good health (CMV status not recorded). Some clones in this sample may be carry-over from other donors' samples. The source material was CD8+ T cells from cultured PBMCs, sampled from culture after CMV antigen stimulation. This CDR3 is CASSVSGGVLETQYF. The CDR3 bases are TGTGCCAGCAGTGTATCAGGGGGGGTTTTGGAGACCCAGTACTTC.